This is a list of T cell receptor beta chains from one sample in a study of cytomegalovirus exposure and HLA in healthy donors. Measured with immunoSEQ multiplex PCR; TCRdb has only the in-frame clones, and not every one. The sample holds some 320,000 clones, 75% to 90% seen once. Source material: PBMCs. All receptors derive from a woman under 40 in good health and CMV-seropositive. Each CDR3 is given with its conserved first and last residue. D genes are given only for firm matches. Size is omitted from some rows. Given values are once, few, many or a class for expanded clones.

v_call	clone_size	j_call	d_call	cdr3_aa	cdr3_nt
TRBV27	-	TRBJ1-2	-	CASQSRLGYGYTF	TGTGCCAGTCAATCCCGCTTGGGATATGGCTACACCTTC
TRBV13	-	TRBJ2-7	TRBD2	CASSPGLADSYEQYF	TGTGCCAGCAGCCCAGGACTAGCGGATTCCTACGAGCAGTACTTC
TRBV7-9	-	TRBJ1-2	TRBD1	CASSARQGPNYGYTF	TGTGCCAGCAGCGCCCGACAGGGACCTAACTATGGCTACACCTTC
TRBV6-5	-	TRBJ1-6	-	CASSYSSQVNSPLHF	TGTGCCAGCAGTTACTCTAGTCAGGTCAATTCACCCCTCCACTTT
TRBV9	-	TRBJ2-7	-	CASSVGGHVLDEQYF	TGTGCCAGCAGCGTAGGTGGACACGTCTTGGACGAGCAGTACTTC
TRBV2	-	TRBJ2-1	-	CASSTASHNEQFF	TGTGCCAGCAGCACAGCCAGCCACAATGAGCAGTTCTTC
TRBV7-2	-	TRBJ2-7	-	CASSSQGSYEQYF	TGTGCCAGCAGCTCCCAGGGCTCCTACGAGCAGTACTTC
TRBV5-1	-	TRBJ1-5	-	CASRSEEADQPQHF	TGCGCCAGTCGATCCGAGGAGGCCGATCAGCCCCAGCATTTT
TRBV27	-	TRBJ1-6	TRBD1	CASSWDRDSYNSPLHF	TGTGCCAGCAGCTGGGACAGGGACTCCTATAATTCACCCCTCCACTTT
TRBV28	-	TRBJ2-7	-	CASTTDSVSYEQYF	TGTGCCAGCACCACCGACAGCGTCTCCTACGAGCAGTACTTC
TRBV9	-	TRBJ1-6	TRBD1	CASSVGDRFIHSPLHF	TGTGCCAGCAGCGTAGGGGACAGGTTTATACATTCACCCCTCCACTTT
TRBV27	-	TRBJ2-7	-	CASSLAGPAYEQYF	TGTGCCAGCAGTTTAGCGGGACCTGCCTACGAGCAGTACTTC
TRBV4-3	-	TRBJ2-1	TRBD2	CASSQEARLAGPYNEQFF	TGCGCCAGCAGCCAAGAGGCTCGACTAGCGGGACCCTACAATGAGCAGTTCTTC
TRBV6-6	-	TRBJ1-1	-	CASSRTTRNMNTEAFF	TGTGCCAGCAGTAGAACCACCCGGAACATGAACACTGAAGCTTTCTTT
TRBV15	-	TRBJ2-1	TRBD2	CATSRGGTSGQGSYNEQFF	TGTGCCACCAGCAGAGGTGGGACTAGCGGGCAGGGGTCCTACAATGAGCAGTTCTTC
TRBV5-1	many	TRBJ2-2	-	CASSGAVDGELFF	TGCGCCAGCTCCGGCGCGGTTGACGGGGAGCTGTTTTTT
TRBV7-6	-	TRBJ2-7	-	CASSLATTPVGAVYEQYF	TGTGCCAGCAGCTTAGCTACGACACCGGTAGGGGCCGTGTACGAGCAGTACTTC
TRBV28	-	TRBJ2-6	TRBD1	CASTAGTGHSGANVLTF	TGTGCCAGCACCGCCGGGACAGGTCACTCTGGGGCCAACGTCCTGACTTTC
TRBV6-5	-	TRBJ2-1	TRBD1	CASSSRQGFYNEQFF	TGTGCCAGCAGTTCGCGACAGGGGTTCTACAATGAGCAGTTCTTC
TRBV27	-	TRBJ2-2	-	CASSLAGLPRNTGELFF	TGTGCCAGCAGTTTAGCTGGGCTGCCCAGGAACACCGGGGAGCTGTTTTTT
TRBV5-3	-	TRBJ1-2	-	CARSLGGGGYTF	TGTGCCAGAAGCTTGGGCGGAGGGGGCTACACCTTC